The clone carrying this TCR beta chain was picked up one time. The data are from a study of control samples from healthy donors and cancer patients. Germline V gene data show CDR1 as MNHEY and CDR2 as SMNVEV (reference sequence). Trimming took 8 bases from V and 4 from J, leaving 15 bases between them. This CDR3 is 14 amino acids long. Measured with immunoSEQ multiplex PCR; TCRdb has only the in-frame clones, and not every one. The data show roughly 79,000 clones, with approximately 88% seen just once and around 15% held by the top ten. Material: blood. The source is a man between 50 and 59 years old in good health. The chain links TRBV27 to TRBJ2-1; perhaps TRBD2 as D (5 bases). Written as DNA, the CDR3 is TGTGCCAGCTCCCGGACTTACCTTTACAATGAGCAGTTCTTC. Amino acids: CASSRTYLYNEQFF.